Sequencing of this TCR beta chain was carried out in a study of cytotoxic CD8 clonotypes in ibrutinib-treated CLL. Note on this clone: The antigen is unknown.

A 1 in 200,000 to 1 in 1 million T cell depth was the sequencing target. This table comes from immunoSEQ multiplex PCR, and its TCRdb copy is limited to in-frame clones, with some not included. The repertoire holds over 20,000 clones, around 72% seen once, with less than 7.5% in the top ten. Whole-study findings and limits: Patients had baseline clonality above age-matched healthy donors, and this clonality moved with circulating CD8+ T-cell counts. In sustained-remission versus progressing patients, sampling times differed. Clonality grew at ibrutinib response; at progression, it decreased back toward baseline.

This CDR3 region has 15 residues. Germline V lookup: CDR1 MNHEY, CDR2 SMNVEV (reference sequence). Trimming took 6 bases from V and 3 from J; bases not matched to a gene: 7. The starting material was PBMCs, obtained before ibrutinib treatment. The chain uses TRBV27 and TRBJ1-4; TRBD1 agrees at 7 bases. The TCR was taken from a human donor with chronic lymphocytic leukemia. The CDR3 protein is CASSTYRGSNEKLFF. The DNA of the CDR3 is TGTGCCAGCAGCACCTACAGGGGATCTAATGAAAAACTGTTTTTT.